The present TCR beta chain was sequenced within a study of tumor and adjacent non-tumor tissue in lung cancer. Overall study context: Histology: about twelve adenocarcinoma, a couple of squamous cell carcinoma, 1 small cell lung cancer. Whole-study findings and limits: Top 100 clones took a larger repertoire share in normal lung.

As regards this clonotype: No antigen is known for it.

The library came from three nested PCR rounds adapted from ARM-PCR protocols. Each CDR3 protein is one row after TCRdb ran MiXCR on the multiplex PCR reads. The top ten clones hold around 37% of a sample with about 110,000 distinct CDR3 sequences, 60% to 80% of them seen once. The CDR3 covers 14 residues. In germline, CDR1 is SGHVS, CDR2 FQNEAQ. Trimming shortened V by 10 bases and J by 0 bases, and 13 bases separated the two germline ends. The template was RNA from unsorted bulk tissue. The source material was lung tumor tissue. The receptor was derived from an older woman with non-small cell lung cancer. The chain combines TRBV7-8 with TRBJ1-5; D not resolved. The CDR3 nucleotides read TGTGCCATCACAATAACGGCTAGCAATCAGCCCCAGCATTTT. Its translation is CAITITASNQPQHF.